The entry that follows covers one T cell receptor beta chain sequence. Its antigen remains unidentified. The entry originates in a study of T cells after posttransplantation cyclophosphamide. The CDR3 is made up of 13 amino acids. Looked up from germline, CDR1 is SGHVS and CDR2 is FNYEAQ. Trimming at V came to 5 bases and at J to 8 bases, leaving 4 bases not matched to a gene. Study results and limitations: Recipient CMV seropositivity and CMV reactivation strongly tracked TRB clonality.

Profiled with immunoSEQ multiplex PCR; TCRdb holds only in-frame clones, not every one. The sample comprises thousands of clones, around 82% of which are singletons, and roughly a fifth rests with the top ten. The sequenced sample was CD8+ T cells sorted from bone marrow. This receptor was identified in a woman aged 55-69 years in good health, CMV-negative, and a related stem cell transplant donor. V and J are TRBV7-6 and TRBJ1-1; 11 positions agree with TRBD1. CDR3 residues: CASSPGTGGEAFF. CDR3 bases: TGTGCCAGCAGCCCCGGGACAGGGGGGGAAGCTTTCTTT.